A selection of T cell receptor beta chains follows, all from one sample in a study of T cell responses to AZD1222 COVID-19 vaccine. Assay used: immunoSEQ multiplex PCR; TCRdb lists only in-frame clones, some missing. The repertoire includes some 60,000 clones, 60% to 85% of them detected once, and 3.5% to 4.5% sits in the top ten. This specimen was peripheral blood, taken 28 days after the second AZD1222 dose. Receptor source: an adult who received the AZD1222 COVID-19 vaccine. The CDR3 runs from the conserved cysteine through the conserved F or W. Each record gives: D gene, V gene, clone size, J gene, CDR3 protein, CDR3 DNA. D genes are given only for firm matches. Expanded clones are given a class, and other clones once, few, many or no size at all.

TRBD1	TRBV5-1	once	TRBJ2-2	CASSLASSGQGRTGELFF	TGCGCCAGCAGCTTGGCCTCGTCTGGACAGGGGCGCACCGGGGAGCTGTTTTTT
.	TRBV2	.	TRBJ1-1	CASSEGQPNTEAFF	TGTGCCAGCAGTGAGGGGCAGCCGAACACTGAAGCTTTCTTT
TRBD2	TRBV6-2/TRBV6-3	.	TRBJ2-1	CASSSDSGGTYNEQFF	TGTGCCAGCAGTTCCGATAGCGGGGGGACATACAATGAGCAGTTCTTC
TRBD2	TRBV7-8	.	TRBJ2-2	CASSHSGLAGGPGELFF	TGTGCCAGCAGCCACTCGGGACTAGCGGGGGGGCCCGGGGAGCTGTTTTTT
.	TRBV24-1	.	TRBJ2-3	CATSSRILGVDTQYF	TGTGCCACTAGCAGTCGAATCCTGGGGGTAGATACGCAGTATTTT
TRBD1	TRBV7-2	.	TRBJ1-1	CASSSRRQGGLGTEAFF	TGTGCCAGCAGCTCCAGGAGACAGGGGGGGCTTGGTACTGAAGCTTTCTTT
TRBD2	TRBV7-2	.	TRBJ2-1	CASSLLSGGSYNEQFF	TGTGCCAGCAGCTTGTTAAGCGGGGGCTCCTACAATGAGCAGTTCTTC
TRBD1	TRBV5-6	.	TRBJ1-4	CASSKGQINEKLFF	TGTGCCAGCAGCAAGGGACAGATAAATGAAAAACTGTTTTTT
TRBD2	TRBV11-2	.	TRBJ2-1	CASSFGTSYPNSYNEQFF	TGTGCCAGCAGCTTTGGGACTAGCTATCCTAACTCCTACAATGAGCAGTTCTTC
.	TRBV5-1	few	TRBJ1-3	CASSLGSGNTIYF	TGCGCCAGCAGCTTGGGGAGCGGAAACACCATATATTTT
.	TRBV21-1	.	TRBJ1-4	CASSKFWGPETPHEKLFF	TGTGCCAGCAGCAAATTCTGGGGGCCCGAGACCCCACATGAAAAACTGTTTTTT
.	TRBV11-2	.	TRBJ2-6	CASSASGANVLTF	TGTGCCAGCAGCGCCTCTGGGGCCAACGTCCTGACTTTC
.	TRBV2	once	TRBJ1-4	CASSRQVNEKLFF	TGTGCCAGCAGTCGACAGGTTAATGAAAAACTGTTTTTT
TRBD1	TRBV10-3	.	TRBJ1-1	CAIRKEQGARGTEAFF	TGTGCCATCAGAAAAGAACAGGGGGCGCGAGGCACTGAAGCTTTCTTT
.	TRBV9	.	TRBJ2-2	CASSPIPGELFF	TGTGCCAGCAGCCCCATCCCCGGGGAGCTGTTTTTT
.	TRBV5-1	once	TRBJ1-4	CASSLDGATNEKLFF	TGCGCCAGCAGCTTGGATGGTGCAACTAATGAAAAACTGTTTTTT
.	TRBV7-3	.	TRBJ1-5	CASSQGRNQPQHF	TGTGCCAGCAGCCAGGGTCGCAATCAGCCCCAGCATTTT
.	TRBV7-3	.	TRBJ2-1	CASSLTGNNEQFF	TGTGCCAGCAGCTTAACAGGTAACAATGAGCAGTTCTTC
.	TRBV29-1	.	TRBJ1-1	CSVVGNTEAFF	TGCAGCGTTGTAGGGAACACTGAAGCTTTCTTT
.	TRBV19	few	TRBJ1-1	CASIGEVGAFF	TGTGCCAGTATTGGGGAGGTAGGAGCTTTCTTT
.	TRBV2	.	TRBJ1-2	CASSEGGRTLYGYTF	TGTGCCAGCAGTGAAGGGGGCCGAACACTCTATGGCTACACCTTC
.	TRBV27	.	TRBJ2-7	CASWGGTTGFVYEQYF	TGTGCCAGCTGGGGGGGGACGACAGGGTTCGTTTACGAGCAGTACTTC
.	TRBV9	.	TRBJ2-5	CASSVGSEETQYF	TGTGCCAGCAGCGTGGGATCGGAGGAGACCCAGTACTTC
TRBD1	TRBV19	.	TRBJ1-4	CASSRTGQGSEKLFF	TGTGCCAGTAGTAGGACGGGACAGGGGAGTGAAAAACTGTTTTTT
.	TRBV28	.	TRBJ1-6	CASWGEGLGRDLASGSPLHF	TGTGCCAGCTGGGGGGAGGGATTGGGCAGGGATTTAGCGTCGGGCTCACCCCTCCACTTT
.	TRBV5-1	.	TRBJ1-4	CASSLGATNEKLFF	TGCGCCAGCAGCTTGGGGGCAACTAATGAAAAACTGTTTTTT
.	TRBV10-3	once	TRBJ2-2	CAISESGPNTGELFF	TGTGCCATCAGTGAGTCGGGACCGAACACCGGGGAGCTGTTTTTT
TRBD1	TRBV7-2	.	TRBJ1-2	CASSVDRVNYGYTF	TGTGCCAGCAGCGTTGACAGGGTGAACTATGGCTACACCTTC
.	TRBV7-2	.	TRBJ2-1	CASSLALQGNEQFF	TGTGCCAGCAGCTTAGCGTTACAGGGCAATGAGCAGTTCTTC
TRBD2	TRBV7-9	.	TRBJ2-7	CASSPSGAGVSYEQYF	TGTGCCAGCAGCCCCTCCGGGGCGGGGGTCTCCTACGAGCAGTACTTC
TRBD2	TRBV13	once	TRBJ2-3	CASRTRGGGPHTQYF	TGTGCCAGCAGGACCCGGGGCGGGGGTCCCCATACGCAGTATTTT
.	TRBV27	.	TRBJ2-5	CASSLWGQETQYF	TGTGCCAGCAGTTTATGGGGCCAAGAGACCCAGTACTTC
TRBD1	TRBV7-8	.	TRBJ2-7	CASSSHDRGYYEQYF	TGTGCCAGCAGCTCGCACGACAGGGGATACTACGAGCAGTACTTC
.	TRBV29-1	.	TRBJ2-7	CSVELPRRDGVMYEQYF	TGCAGCGTTGAACTTCCTCGCCGGGACGGGGTAATGTACGAGCAGTACTTC
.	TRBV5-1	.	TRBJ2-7	CASSGTSPGGLYEQYF	TGCGCCAGCAGCGGAACCTCGCCCGGGGGCTTGTACGAGCAGTACTTC
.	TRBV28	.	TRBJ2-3	CASSTTASSDTQYF	TGTGCCAGCAGTACGACTGCCTCCTCAGATACGCAGTATTTT
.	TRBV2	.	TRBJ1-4	CASSRSRDWLRVVF	TGTGCCAGCAGTCGGAGCAGGGACTGGCTCCGTGTCGTTTTT
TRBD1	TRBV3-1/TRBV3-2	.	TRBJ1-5	CASSQTQQGRNQPQHF	TGTGCCAGCAGCCAAACGCAACAGGGGAGGAATCAGCCCCAGCATTTT
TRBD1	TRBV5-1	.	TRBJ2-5	CASRPGQGAETQYF	TGCGCCAGCAGACCCGGACAGGGGGCGGAGACCCAGTACTTC
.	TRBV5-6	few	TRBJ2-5	CASSLAVGVETQYF	TGTGCCAGCAGCTTGGCCGTAGGGGTTGAGACCCAGTACTTC
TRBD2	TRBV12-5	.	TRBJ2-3	CASGLGLAFDTQYF	TGTGCTAGTGGTTTGGGACTAGCGTTTGATACGCAGTATTTT
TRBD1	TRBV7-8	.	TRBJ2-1	CASSLVGTGVEQFF	TGTGCCAGCAGCTTAGTGGGGACAGGGGTTGAGCAGTTCTTC